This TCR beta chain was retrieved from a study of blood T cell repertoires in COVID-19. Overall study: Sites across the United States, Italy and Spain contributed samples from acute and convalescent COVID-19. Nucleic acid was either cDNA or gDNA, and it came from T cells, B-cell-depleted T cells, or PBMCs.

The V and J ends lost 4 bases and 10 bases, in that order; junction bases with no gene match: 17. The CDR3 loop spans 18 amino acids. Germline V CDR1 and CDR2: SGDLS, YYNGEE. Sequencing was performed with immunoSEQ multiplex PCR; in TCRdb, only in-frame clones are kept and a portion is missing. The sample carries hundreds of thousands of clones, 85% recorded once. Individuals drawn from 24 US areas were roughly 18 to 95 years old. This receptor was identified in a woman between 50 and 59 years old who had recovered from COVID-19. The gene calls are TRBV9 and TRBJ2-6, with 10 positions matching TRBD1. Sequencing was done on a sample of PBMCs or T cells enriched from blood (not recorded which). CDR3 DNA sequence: TGTGCCAGCAGCCCCCCCCCGAGACAGGGGGCAAAACGGAACGTCCTGACTTTC. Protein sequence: CASSPPPRQGAKRNVLTF.